The clone carrying this T cell receptor (beta chain) was counted only a few times. These data come from a study of CD4+ T cells in melanoma. The germline V gene has CDR1 SGHAT and CDR2 FQNNGV. The CDR3 has 13 residues. The V and J ends lost 5 bases and 4 bases respectively, with 9 bases between them. Clones were read by immunoSEQ multiplex PCR, and TCRdb kept only the in-frame ones, dropping some. The sample lists some 13,000 clones; around two thirds were seen once. This chain links TRBV11-2 with TRBJ1-3; unclear D gene. This TCR was sampled from a human donor with melanoma. Input material: cells from a culture (not recorded whether cultured in vitro). CDR3 sequence (DNA): TGTGCCAGCAGCGCCATTGGCGGAAACACCATATATTTT. It specifies CASSAIGGNTIYF.